The rows below give T cell receptor beta chains drawn from one sample of a study of T-cell memory formation after mild COVID-19. TCRdb re-derived calls from the 5' RACE reads in MiXCR, one entry per CDR3 protein. The table records roughly 400,000 distinct CDR3 sequences, less than 25% of them present only once. Sequencing was performed on PBMCs or a T cell subset sorted from them (not recorded which). The receptors were sampled from an adult woman who had mild COVID-19 (a few samples of this study predate the infection). Cell type and time point are not known. Each CDR3 is given with its conserved first and last residue. A D gene is named only where the DNA matches it firmly. Some rows mark clone size as missing; the rest say once, few, many or name a class of expanded clone.

clone size	J gene	D gene	V gene	CDR3 DNA	CDR3 protein
-	TRBJ2-4	-	TRBV20-1	TGCAGTGCTGGACAGACAGGTTCGATCCCCAAAAACATTCAGTACTTC	CSAGQTGSIPKNIQYF
many	TRBJ1-1	-	TRBV5-6	TGTGCCAGCAGCTTGGAGGGGGGAAACACTGAAGCTTTCTTT	CASSLEGGNTEAFF
-	TRBJ1-5	-	TRBV19	TGTGCCAGTAGTATAGGCAGACGGACTAGCAATCAGCCCCAGCATTTT	CASSIGRRTSNQPQHF
few	TRBJ2-5	-	TRBV5-1	TGCGCCAGCAGCTTGGGGCTAGTACTAGAAGAGACCCAGTACTTC	CASSLGLVLEETQYF
-	TRBJ2-2	-	TRBV3-1	TGTGCCAGCAGCCATTTTGGACAGAACACCGGGGAGCTGTTTTTT	CASSHFGQNTGELFF
few	TRBJ2-3	TRBD2	TRBV7-3	TGTGCCAGCAGCTTAAATGGACTAGCGGGGGGGCCCGCAGATACGCAGTATTTT	CASSLNGLAGGPADTQYF
few	TRBJ2-1	TRBD1	TRBV4-3	TGCGCCAGCAGCCAAGGTCACAGGGGGTCCTACAATGAGCAGTTCTTC	CASSQGHRGSYNEQFF
-	TRBJ2-7	-	TRBV27	TGTGCCAGCAGTTTCGCCGGGACCCCTTTTCTCCCATCCTACGAGCAGTACTTC	CASSFAGTPFLPSYEQYF
-	TRBJ1-2	-	TRBV2	TGTGCCAGCAGTGGGTGGACATTTTGGGGCTACACCTTC	CASSGWTFWGYTF
-	TRBJ2-5	TRBD1	TRBV7-9	TGTGCCAGCAGTTTAAGGACAGGGGTGGAGACCCAGTACTTC	CASSLRTGVETQYF
-	TRBJ2-5	TRBD2	TRBV10-3	TGTGCCATCAGTGAGTCGAAGGGGACTAGCGTCCAGACCCAGTACTTC	CAISESKGTSVQTQYF
few	TRBJ2-2	TRBD2	TRBV4-1	TGCGCCAGCAGCCAAGATGTGGCTAGCGGGACGAACACCGGGGAGCTGTTTTTT	CASSQDVASGTNTGELFF
-	TRBJ2-7	TRBD1	TRBV7-9	TGTGCCAGCAGCCCCCCTGAGGGACAGGGTGTCGAGCAGTACTTC	CASSPPEGQGVEQYF
-	TRBJ2-1	-	TRBV12-3/TRBV12-4	TGTGCCAGCAGTTTTCTTGAAAATGAGCAGTTCTTC	CASSFLENEQFF
-	TRBJ1-2	-	TRBV11-2	TGTGCCAGCAGCCCCAGGACAGACCTTAACTATGGCTACACCTTC	CASSPRTDLNYGYTF
-	TRBJ2-5	TRBD1	TRBV6-1	TGTGCCAGCAGTGAAAGTGTGGGGACAGGGGGGATTGGAGGGACCCAGTACTTC	CASSESVGTGGIGGTQYF
-	TRBJ2-1	TRBD2	TRBV20-1	TGCAGTGCCGGGACTAGCGGGAGACCCCACAATGAGCAGTTCTTC	CSAGTSGRPHNEQFF
few	TRBJ1-4	-	TRBV6-5	TGTGCCAGCAGAGGTACCGGGGCGGGTGAAAAACTGTTTTTT	CASRGTGAGEKLFF
many	TRBJ2-1	-	TRBV7-8	TGTGCCAGCAGGGCGAGAGCGGGTGGATACAATGAGCAGTTCTTC	CASRARAGGYNEQFF
-	TRBJ2-3	TRBD2	TRBV11-2	TGTGCCAGCAGCTTAGTCAGGACGGCGGGGGGGCCAACAGATACGCAGTATTTT	CASSLVRTAGGPTDTQYF
few	TRBJ2-7	-	TRBV9	TGTGCCAGCAGCGTAAACGGGGGACCTTACGAGCAGTACTTC	CASSVNGGPYEQYF
-	TRBJ2-3	TRBD2	TRBV11-3	TGTGCCAGCAGCCCACAGCGGGAGGTAACAGATACGCAGTATTTT	CASSPQREVTDTQYF
-	TRBJ2-7	-	TRBV29-1	TGCAGCGTTGAGACGGGGGCGCGGTACGAGCAGTACTTC	CSVETGARYEQYF
few	TRBJ2-3	TRBD2	TRBV29-1	TGCAGCGACGGGACTAGCGGAGGGGGTAGAGCAGATACGCAGTATTTT	CSDGTSGGGRADTQYF
-	TRBJ2-5	-	TRBV5-1	TGCGCCAGCAGCTTCCGCCCAGGGATCCAAGAGACCCAGTACTTC	CASSFRPGIQETQYF
-	TRBJ1-5	TRBD1	TRBV7-8	TGTGCCAGCAGCTTGGACAGGGCCTTTTCTCAGCCCCAGCATTTT	CASSLDRAFSQPQHF
-	TRBJ1-2	-	TRBV7-9	TGTGCCAGCAGCCCCACGGGGGTTAGCACCTTC	CASSPTGVSTF
-	TRBJ2-1	-	TRBV6-5	TGTGCCAGCAGTTACGGGGGAATAGGATACAATGAGCAGTTATTC	CASSYGGIGYNEQLF